This T cell receptor beta chain emerged from a study of cytomegalovirus exposure and HLA in healthy donors. Looking at the study overall: Early released data comprised 75 million to 100 million unique TCRs from HLA-typed donors.

Regarding the study as a whole: Later analysis revealed greater clonal expansion in HLA-associated TCR beta chains than in equally common others. Previously analyzed data showed that most TCR beta V segments were productive at a frequency of about 90% or about 30%. Later findings reportedly placed an Asian-associated ancestry cluster below the approximately 650-donor mean for N-insertions.

Turning to this clone: What it binds is not known.

The PCR was carried out with 60 Vbeta primers and 13 Jbeta primers. Libraries were prepared by immunoSEQ multiplex PCR; TCRdb keeps only in-frame clonotypes and omits some of them. The sample table includes approximately 30,000 clones. Trimming cost V 0 bases and J 2 bases, with 20 bases left between them. The CDR3 totals 18 residues. This rearrangement joins TRBV23-1 to TRBJ2-7; tentatively, D is TRBD2 (5 bases). TRBV23-1 carries the ORF label, with uncertain function. The sequence derives from a woman between 35 and 50 years old in good health and CMV-seropositive. The specimen sequenced was PBMCs. In DNA, the CDR3 is TGCGCCAGCAGTCAATCTTTCCTTCGGGAAGATACGGCCTACGAGCAGTACTTC. The encoded protein is CASSQSFLREDTAYEQYF.